This T cell receptor beta chain originates from a study of T cell repertoires in cytomegalovirus infection. Study-wide context: Carrying CMV and the relevant HLA type showed in public TCR beta signatures. Whole-study results and caveats: Within the response measured ex vivo, HLA-C-restricted CMV-specific TCR beta clonotypes were dominant.

TCRdb reprocessed the reads via MiXCR and lists one record per CDR3 protein. This table has about 920,000 distinct CDR3 sequences, roughly 30% appearing once. In the case of this clonotype: Its antigen is not known.

J was trimmed by 7 bases and V by 3 bases; bases with no gene match: 12. This CDR3 spans 15 amino acids. CDR1 is MDHEN and CDR2 is SYDVKM in the germline V gene. The chain combines TRBV28 with TRBJ2-7; 7 nucleotides align to TRBD1. The material sequenced was cultured CD8+ T cells from PBMCs, taken from culture after CMV antigen stimulation. The source is a human donor in good health (CMV status not recorded). Some clones in this sample may be carry-over from other donors' samples. CDR3 in DNA: TGTGCCAGCAGTTTTTCCGGGACAGCCGGTTGGGAGCAGTACGTC. Translated: CASSFSGTAGWEQYV.